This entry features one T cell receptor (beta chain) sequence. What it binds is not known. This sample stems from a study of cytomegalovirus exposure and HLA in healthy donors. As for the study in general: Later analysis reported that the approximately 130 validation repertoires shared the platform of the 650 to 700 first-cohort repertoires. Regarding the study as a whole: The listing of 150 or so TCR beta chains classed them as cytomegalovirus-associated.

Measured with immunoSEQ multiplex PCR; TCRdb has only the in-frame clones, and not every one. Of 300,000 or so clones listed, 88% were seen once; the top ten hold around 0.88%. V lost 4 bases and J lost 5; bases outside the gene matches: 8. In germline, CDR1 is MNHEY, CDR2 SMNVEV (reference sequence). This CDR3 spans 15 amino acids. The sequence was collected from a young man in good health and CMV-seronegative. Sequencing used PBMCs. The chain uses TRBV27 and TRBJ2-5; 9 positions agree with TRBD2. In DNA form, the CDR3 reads TGTGCCAGCAGTTCTACGACTAGCGGCTTGGAGACCCAGTACTTC. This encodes CASSSTTSGLETQYF.